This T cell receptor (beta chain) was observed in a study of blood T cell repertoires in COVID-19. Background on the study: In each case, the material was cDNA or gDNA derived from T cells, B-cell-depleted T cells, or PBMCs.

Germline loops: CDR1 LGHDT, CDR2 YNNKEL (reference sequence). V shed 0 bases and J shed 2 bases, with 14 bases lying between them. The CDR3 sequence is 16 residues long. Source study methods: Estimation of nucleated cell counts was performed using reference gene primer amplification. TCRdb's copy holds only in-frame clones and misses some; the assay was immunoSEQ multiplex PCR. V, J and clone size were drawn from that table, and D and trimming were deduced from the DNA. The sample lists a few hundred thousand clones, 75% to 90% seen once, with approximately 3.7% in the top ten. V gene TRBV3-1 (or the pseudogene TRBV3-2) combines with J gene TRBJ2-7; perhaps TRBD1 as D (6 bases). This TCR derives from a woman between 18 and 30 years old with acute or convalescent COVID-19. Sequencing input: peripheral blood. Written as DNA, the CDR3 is TGTGCCAGCAGCCAAGATCCCCCGGCAGGGGCCTACGAGCAGTACTTC. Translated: CASSQDPPAGAYEQYF.